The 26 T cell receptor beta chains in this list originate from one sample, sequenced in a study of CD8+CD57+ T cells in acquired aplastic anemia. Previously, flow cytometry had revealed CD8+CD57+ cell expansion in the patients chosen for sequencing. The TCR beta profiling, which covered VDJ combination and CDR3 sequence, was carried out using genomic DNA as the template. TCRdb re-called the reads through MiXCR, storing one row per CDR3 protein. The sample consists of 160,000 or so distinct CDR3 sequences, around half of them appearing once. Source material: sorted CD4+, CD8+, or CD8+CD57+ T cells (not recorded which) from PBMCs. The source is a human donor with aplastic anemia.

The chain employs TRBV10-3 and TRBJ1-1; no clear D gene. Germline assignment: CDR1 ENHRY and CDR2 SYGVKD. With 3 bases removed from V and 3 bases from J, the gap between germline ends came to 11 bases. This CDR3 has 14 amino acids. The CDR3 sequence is CAISDPASHTEAFF. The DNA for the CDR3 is TGTGCCATCAGTGATCCAGCGTCCCACACTGAAGCTTTCTTT.

The CDR3 DNA reads TGTGCCAGCGGACAGGCTTTTATCTATGGCTACACCTTC. This gives the protein CASGQAFIYGYTF. This chain uses TRBV2 with TRBJ1-2; 7 bases align to TRBD1. Germline V lookup: CDR1 SNHLY, CDR2 FYNNEI. The ends lost 8 bases at V and 4 bases at J; junction bases unmatched: 7. The CDR3 is 13 amino acids.

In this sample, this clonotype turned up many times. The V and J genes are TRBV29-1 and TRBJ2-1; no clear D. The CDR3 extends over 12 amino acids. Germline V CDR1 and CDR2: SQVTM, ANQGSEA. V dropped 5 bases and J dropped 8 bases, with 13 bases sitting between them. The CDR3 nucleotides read TGCAGCGTTTACTCTCGCATCGATGAGCAGTTCTTC. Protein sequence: CSVYSRIDEQFF.

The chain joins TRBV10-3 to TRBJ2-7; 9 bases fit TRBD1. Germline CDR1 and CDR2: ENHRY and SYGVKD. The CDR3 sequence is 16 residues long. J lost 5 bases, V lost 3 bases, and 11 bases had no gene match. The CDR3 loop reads CAISDRDREGIDEQYF. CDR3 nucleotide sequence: TGTGCCATCAGTGATAGGGACAGGGAAGGCATCGACGAGCAGTACTTC.

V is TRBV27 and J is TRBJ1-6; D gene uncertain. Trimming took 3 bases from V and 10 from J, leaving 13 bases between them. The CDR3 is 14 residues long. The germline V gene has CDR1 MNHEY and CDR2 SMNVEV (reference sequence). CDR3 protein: CASSFLLESSPLHF. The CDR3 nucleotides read TGTGCCAGCAGTTTCCTGTTAGAATCCTCACCCCTCCACTTT.

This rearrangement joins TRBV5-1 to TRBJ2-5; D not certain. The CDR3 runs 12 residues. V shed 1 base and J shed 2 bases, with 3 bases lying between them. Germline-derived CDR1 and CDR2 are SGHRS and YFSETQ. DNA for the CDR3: TGCGCCAGCAGCTTGTTTCAAGAGACCCAGTACTTC. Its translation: CASSLFQETQYF.

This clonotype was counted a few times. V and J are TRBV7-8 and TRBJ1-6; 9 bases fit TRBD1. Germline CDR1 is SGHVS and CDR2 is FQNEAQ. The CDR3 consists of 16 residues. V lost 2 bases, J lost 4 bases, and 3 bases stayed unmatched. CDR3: CASSLSGTGYNSPLHF. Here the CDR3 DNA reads TGTGCCAGCAGCTTAAGTGGGACAGGGTATAATTCACCCCTCCACTTT.

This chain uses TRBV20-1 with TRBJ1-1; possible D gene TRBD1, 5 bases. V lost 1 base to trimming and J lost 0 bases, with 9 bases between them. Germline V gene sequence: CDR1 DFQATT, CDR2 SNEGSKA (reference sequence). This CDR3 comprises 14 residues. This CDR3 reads CSARGNRMNTEAFF. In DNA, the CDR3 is TGCAGTGCTAGAGGCAACAGGATGAACACTGAAGCTTTCTTT.

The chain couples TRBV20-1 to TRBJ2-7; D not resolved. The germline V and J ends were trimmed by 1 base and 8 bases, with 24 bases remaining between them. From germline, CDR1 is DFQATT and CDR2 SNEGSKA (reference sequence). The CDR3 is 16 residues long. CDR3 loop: CSARVDLARPYTKQYF. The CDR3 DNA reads TGCAGTGCTAGAGTCGATCTGGCTCGGCCCTATACGAAGCAGTACTTC.

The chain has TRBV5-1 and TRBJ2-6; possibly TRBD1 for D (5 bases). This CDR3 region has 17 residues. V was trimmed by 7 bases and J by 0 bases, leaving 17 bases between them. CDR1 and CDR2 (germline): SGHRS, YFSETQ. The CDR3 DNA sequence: TGCGCCAGCTCGACTCAGGGAATCCACTCTGGGGCCAACGTCCTGACTTTC. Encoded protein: CASSTQGIHSGANVLTF.

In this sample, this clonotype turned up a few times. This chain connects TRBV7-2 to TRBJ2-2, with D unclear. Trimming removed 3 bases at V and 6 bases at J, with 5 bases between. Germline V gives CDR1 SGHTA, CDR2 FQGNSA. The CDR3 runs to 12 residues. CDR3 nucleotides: TGTGCCAGCAGCTTCATTGCCGGGGAGCTGTTTTTT. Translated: CASSFIAGELFF.

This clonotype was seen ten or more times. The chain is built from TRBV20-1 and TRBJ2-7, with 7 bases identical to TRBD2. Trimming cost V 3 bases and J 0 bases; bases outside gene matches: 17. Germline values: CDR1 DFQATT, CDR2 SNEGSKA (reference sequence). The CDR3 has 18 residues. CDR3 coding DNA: TGCAGTGCTAGGGGGGTTTTGGCGGGAGTCTCCACCTCCTACGAGCAGTACTTC. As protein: CSARGVLAGVSTSYEQYF.

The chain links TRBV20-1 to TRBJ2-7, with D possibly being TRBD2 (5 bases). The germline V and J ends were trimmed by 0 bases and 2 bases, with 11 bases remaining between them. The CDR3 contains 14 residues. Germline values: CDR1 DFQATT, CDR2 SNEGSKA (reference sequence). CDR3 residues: CSARDTTNPYEQYF. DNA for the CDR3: TGCAGTGCTAGAGATACGACTAACCCCTACGAGCAGTACTTC.

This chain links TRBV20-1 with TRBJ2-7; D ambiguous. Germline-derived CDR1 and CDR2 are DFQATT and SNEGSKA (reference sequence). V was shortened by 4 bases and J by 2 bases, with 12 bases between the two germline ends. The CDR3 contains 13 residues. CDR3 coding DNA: TGCAGTGCTAAGATCCCCCCCACCTACGAGCAGTACTTC. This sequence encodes CSAKIPPTYEQYF.

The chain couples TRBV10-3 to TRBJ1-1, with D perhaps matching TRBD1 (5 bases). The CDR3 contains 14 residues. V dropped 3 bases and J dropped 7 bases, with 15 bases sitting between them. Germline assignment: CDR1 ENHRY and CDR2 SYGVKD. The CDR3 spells CAISELYEDNEAFF. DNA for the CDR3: TGTGCCATCAGTGAACTTTACGAGGACAATGAAGCTTTCTTT.

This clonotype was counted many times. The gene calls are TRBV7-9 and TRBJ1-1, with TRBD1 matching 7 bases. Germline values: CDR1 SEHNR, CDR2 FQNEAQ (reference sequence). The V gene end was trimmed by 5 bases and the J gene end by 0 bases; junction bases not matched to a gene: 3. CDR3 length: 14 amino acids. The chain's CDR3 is CASSPTGMNTEAFF. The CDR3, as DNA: TGTGCCAGCAGCCCGACAGGGATGAACACTGAAGCTTTCTTT.

In DNA form, the CDR3 reads TGTGCCACCAGTGACGGGCACGGGGATACGCAGTATTTT. This gives the protein CATSDGHGDTQYF. The rearrangement uses TRBV24-1 and TRBJ2-3; D ambiguous. Between the trimmed V and J ends, which lost 4 bases and 6 bases, there was a span of 10 bases. The CDR3 sequence is 13 residues long. CDR1 and CDR2 (germline): KGHDR, SFDVKD.

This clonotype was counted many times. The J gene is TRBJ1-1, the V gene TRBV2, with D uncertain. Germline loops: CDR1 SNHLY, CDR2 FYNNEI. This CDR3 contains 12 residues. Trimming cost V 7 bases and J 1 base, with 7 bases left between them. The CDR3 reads CASIGENTEAFF. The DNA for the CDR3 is TGTGCCAGCATAGGAGAGAACACTGAAGCTTTCTTT.

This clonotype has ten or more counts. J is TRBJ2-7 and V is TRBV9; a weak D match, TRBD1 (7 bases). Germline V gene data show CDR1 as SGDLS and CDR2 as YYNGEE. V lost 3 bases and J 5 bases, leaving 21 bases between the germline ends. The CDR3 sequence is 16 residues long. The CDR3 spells CASSGTQTGTLDEQYF. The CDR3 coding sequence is TGTGCCAGCAGCGGGACTCAGACAGGGACTCTTGACGAGCAGTACTTC.

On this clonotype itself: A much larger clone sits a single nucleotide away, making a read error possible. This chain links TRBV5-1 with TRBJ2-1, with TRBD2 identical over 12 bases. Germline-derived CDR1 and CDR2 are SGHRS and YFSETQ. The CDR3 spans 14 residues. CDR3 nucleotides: TGCACCAGCAGGCTAGCGGGAGGGTACAATGAGCAGTTCTTC. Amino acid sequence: CTSRLAGGYNEQFF. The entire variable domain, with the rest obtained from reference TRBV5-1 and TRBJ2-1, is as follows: KAGVTQTPRYLIKTRGQQVTLSCSPISGHRSVSWYQQTPGQGLQFLFEYFSETQRNKGNFPGRFSGRQFSNSRSEMNVSTLELGDSALYLCTSRLAGGYNEQFFGPGTRLTVL.

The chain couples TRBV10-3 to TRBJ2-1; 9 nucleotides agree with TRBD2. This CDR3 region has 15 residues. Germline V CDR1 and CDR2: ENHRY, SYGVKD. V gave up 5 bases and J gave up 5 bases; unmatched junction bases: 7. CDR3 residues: CAISKTSGKDNEQFF. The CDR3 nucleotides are TGTGCCATCAGTAAGACTAGCGGAAAAGACAATGAGCAGTTCTTC.

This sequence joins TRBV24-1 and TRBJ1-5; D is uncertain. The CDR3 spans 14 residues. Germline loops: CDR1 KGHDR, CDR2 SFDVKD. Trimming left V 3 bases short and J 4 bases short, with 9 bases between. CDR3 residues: CATSDPGMNQPQHF. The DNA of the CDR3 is TGTGCCACCAGTGATCCGGGGATGAATCAGCCCCAGCATTTT.

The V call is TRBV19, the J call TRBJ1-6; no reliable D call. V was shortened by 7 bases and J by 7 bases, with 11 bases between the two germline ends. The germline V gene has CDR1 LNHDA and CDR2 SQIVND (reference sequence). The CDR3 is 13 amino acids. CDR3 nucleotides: TGTGCCAGTACTCCGGGTTTCAATTCACCCCTCCACTTT. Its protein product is CASTPGFNSPLHF.

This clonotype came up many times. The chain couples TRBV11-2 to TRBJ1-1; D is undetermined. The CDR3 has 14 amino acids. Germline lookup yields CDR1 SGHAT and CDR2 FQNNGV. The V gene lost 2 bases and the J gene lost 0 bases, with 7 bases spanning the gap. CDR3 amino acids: CASSLTSMNTEAFF. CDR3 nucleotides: TGTGCCAGCAGCTTAACGTCCATGAACACTGAAGCTTTCTTT.

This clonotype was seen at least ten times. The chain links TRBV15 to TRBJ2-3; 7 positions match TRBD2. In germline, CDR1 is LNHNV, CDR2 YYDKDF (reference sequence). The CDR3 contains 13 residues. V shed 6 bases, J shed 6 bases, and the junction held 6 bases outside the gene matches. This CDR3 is CATSRGRADTQYF. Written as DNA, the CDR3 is TGTGCCACCAGTCGGGGGAGGGCCGATACGCAGTATTTT.

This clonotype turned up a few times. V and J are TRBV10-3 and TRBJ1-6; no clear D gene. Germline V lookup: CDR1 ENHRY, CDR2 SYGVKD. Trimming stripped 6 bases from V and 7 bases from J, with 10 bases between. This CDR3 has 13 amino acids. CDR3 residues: CAIRAGVNSPLHF. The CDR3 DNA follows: TGTGCCATCAGGGCGGGTGTGAATTCACCCCTCCACTTT.